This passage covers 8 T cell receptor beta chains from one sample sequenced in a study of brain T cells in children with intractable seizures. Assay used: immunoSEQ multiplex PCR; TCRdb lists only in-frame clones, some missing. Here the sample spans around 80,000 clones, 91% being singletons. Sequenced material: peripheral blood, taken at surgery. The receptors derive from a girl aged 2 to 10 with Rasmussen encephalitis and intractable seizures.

The CDR3 protein is CASSSSPGTYSYNEQFF. The CDR3 DNA reads as TGTGCCAGCAGTTCCTCTCCCGGGACTTACTCCTACAATGAGCAGTTCTTC. V gene TRBV6-2 or TRBV6-3 combines with J gene TRBJ2-1; weak D call: TRBD2 (6 bases). The CDR3 totals 17 residues. The germline V gene encodes CDR1 MNHEY and CDR2 SVGEGT. With 4 bases removed from V and 0 bases from J, the gap between germline ends came to 16 bases.

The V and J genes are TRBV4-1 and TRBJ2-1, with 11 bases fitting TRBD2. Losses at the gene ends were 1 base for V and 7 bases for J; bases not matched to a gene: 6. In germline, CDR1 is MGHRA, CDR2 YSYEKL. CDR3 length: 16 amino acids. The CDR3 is CASSQGWVAGGNEQFF. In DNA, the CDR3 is TGCGCCAGCAGCCAAGGTTGGGTAGCGGGAGGGAATGAGCAGTTCTTC.

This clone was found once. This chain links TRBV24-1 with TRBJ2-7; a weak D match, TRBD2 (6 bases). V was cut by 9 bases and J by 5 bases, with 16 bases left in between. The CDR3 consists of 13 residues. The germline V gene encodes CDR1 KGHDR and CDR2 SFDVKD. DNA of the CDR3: TGTGCCACCCAAGGTGATTCGGGGGACGAGCAGTACTTC. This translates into CATQGDSGDEQYF.

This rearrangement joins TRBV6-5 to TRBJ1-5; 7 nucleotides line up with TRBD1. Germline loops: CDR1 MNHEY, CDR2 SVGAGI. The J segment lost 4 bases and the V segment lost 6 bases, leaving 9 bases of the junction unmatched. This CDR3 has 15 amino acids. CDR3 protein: CASSPGTAVNQPQHF. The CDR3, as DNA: TGTGCCAGCAGCCCCGGGACAGCCGTAAATCAGCCCCAGCATTTT.

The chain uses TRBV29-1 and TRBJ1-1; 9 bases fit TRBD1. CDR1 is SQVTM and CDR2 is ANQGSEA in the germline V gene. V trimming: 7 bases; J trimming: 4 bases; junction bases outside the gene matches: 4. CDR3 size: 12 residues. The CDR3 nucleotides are TGCAGCGGGGACAGGGCCGGCACTGAAGCTTTCTTT. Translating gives CSGDRAGTEAFF.

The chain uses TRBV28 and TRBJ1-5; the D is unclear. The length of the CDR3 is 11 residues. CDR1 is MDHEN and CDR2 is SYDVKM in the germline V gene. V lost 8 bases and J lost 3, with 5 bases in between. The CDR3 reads CASGYNQPQHF. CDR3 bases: TGTGCCAGCGGTTACAATCAGCCCCAGCATTTT.

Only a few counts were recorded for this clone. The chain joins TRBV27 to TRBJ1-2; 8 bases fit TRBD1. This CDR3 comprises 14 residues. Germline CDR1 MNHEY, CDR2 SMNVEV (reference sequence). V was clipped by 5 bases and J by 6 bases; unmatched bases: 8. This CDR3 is CASSRTGFRNGYTF. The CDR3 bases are TGTGCCAGCAGTAGGACAGGGTTTAGGAATGGCTACACCTTC.

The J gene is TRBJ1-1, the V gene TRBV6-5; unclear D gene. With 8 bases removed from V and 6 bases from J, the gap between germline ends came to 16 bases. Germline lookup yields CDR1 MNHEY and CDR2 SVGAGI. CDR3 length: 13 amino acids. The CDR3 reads CASRGWSISEAFF. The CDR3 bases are TGTGCCAGCCGAGGGTGGAGCATATCTGAAGCTTTCTTT.